The 9 T cell receptor beta chains below were found in one sample sequenced in a study of metastatic and nonmetastatic thyroid tumors. TCRdb redid the clone calls on the PCR reads using MiXCR. The table shows some 37,000 clones, with around 20% occurring only once. All patients were untreated before thyroid surgery. Material for sequencing was blood. These TCRs come from a female donor with papillary thyroid cancer or a benign thyroid nodule (not recorded which). Some clones in this sample may be carry-over from other donors' samples.

V and J are TRBV30 and TRBJ1-2; D remains ambiguous. The V gene's germline CDR1 is GTSNPN and CDR2 SVGIG (reference sequence). V was clipped by 5 bases and J by 7 bases, with 23 bases between them. The CDR3 extends over 15 amino acids. The CDR3 nucleotides are TGTGCCTGGGCCCAGCCAATGAGAGGGCCGAGTGGCTACACCTTC. Protein sequence: CAWAQPMRGPSGYTF.

This clone was seen at least ten times. The chain joins TRBV20-1 to TRBJ2-5, with D hard to call. V gave up 5 bases and J gave up 2 bases, with 12 bases separating them. This CDR3 has 13 residues. Germline V gives CDR1 DFQATT, CDR2 SNEGSKA (reference sequence). CDR3 coding DNA: TGCAGTGCTCTCTCCGGCGGTCAAGAGACCCAGTACTTC. Translation: CSALSGGQETQYF.

As to this clone: A single base separates this from a much larger clone, so it may be a read error. The chain recombines TRBV2 with TRBJ1-5; 9 bases align to TRBD1. Germline loops: CDR1 SNHLY, CDR2 FYNNEI. The V segment lost 6 bases and the J segment 3 bases; nucleotides outside the gene matches: 9. The CDR3 length is 16 residues. CDR3 in amino acids: CASRKDRGGINQPQHF. DNA for the CDR3: TGTGCCAGCAGAAAGGACAGGGGCGGAATCAATCAGCCCCAGCATTTT.

This clone was seen more than once but under ten times. The gene calls are TRBV18 and TRBJ2-3, with 11 bases aligning to TRBD1. The germline V gene encodes CDR1 KGHSH and CDR2 LQKENI. This CDR3 spans 16 amino acids. The V segment lost 5 bases and the J segment 6 bases; nucleotides outside the gene matches: 10. The CDR3: CASSTRTGGALDTQYF. For the CDR3, the DNA is TGTGCCAGCTCAACCAGGACAGGGGGCGCTTTGGATACGCAGTATTTT.

The table lists this clone with a few counts. Germline is not matched at one junction end, which may reflect a read error. The V and J genes are TRBV12-3 or TRBV12-4 and TRBJ2-6; D gene ambiguous. The length of the CDR3 is 14 residues. CDR3 in amino acids: CASSLLSGSNALTF. CDR3 bases: TGTGCCAGCAGCCTACTCTCTGGGTCCAACGCCCTGACTTTC.

The chain joins TRBV7-2 to TRBJ2-7; 10 positions agree with TRBD2. The CDR3 extends over 17 amino acids. The germline gives CDR1 SGHTA, CDR2 FQGNSA. V shed 0 bases, J shed 3 bases, and the junction held 8 bases outside the gene matches. The chain's CDR3 is CASSLARLAGGNYEQYF. The CDR3 bases are TGTGCCAGCAGCTTAGCCCGATTAGCGGGAGGTAACTACGAGCAGTACTTC.

The chain couples TRBV28 to TRBJ2-1, with 9 bases lining up with TRBD2. V was clipped by 5 bases and J by 6 bases; unmatched bases: 5. The CDR3 is 14 residues long. Germline values: CDR1 MDHEN, CDR2 SYDVKM. The CDR3 bases are TGTGCCAGCAGTACCAAGCGGGAGGCCAATGAGCAGTTCTTC. Translated, it gives CASSTKREANEQFF.

Comments on this clone: An end of the junction differs from the germline gene, which may be a read error. The chain recombines TRBV6-9 with TRBJ2-2, with 8 bases matching TRBD2. Germline CDR1 reads MNHGY; CDR2 reads SVAAGI. CDR3 length equals 18 residues. The CDR3 region is CASSYVPDSGTPTGDLFF. In DNA form, the CDR3 reads TGTGCCAGCAGTTATGTCCCGGATAGCGGGACCCCCACTGGGGACCTGTTTTTT.

As concerns this clone: With a much larger clone just one base away, this may be a read error. The chain recombines TRBV24-1 with TRBJ2-7; 9 nucleotides align to TRBD1. The CDR3 length is 13 residues. Germline CDR1 KGHDR, CDR2 SFDVKD. For the CDR3, the DNA is TGTGCCACCAGGGGACAGGGAGAGGACGAGAAGTGCTTC. Its translation: CATRGQGEDEKCF.